This T cell receptor beta chain was found in a study of blood T cell repertoires in COVID-19. Study in general: Sites in the United States, Italy and Spain provided acute and convalescent COVID-19 samples. The analysed material was cDNA or gDNA that came from T cells, B-cell-depleted T cells, or PBMCs.

V lost 0 bases to trimming and J lost 4 bases, with 10 bases between them. This CDR3 is 14 amino acids long. Germline assignment: CDR1 SGHRS and CDR2 YFSETQ. Original data processing: How many nucleated cells were present was estimated from reference gene primer amplification. Profiling relied on immunoSEQ multiplex PCR, and the TCRdb table lists in-frame clones only, not all of them. V and J calls and clone size are given by that table; D and trimming were obtained from the DNA. This sample has about 73,000 clones, with approximately 83% found just once. The chain recombines TRBV5-1 with TRBJ2-5; tentatively, D is TRBD1 (5 bases). This TCR was sampled from an older woman with acute or convalescent COVID-19. The sample comprised peripheral blood. CDR3 protein: CASSLEWGRETQYF. DNA of the CDR3: TGCGCCAGCAGCTTGGAGTGGGGCAGAGAGACCCAGTACTTC.